The source of this T cell receptor beta chain is a study of blood T cell repertoires in COVID-19. Whole-study context: Collection of acute and convalescent COVID-19 samples took place in the United States, Italy and Spain. Sample material is recorded as cDNA or gDNA derived from T cells, B-cell-depleted T cells, or PBMCs.

This CDR3 contains 14 residues. V was shortened by 6 bases and J by 3 bases, with 11 bases between the two germline ends. CDR1 is SNHLY and CDR2 is FYNNEI in the germline V gene. Original methodology: Reference gene primers were amplified, and this amplification served to estimate nucleated cell counts. Some clones are missing from TCRdb's copy, which holds only in-frame ones; the method was immunoSEQ multiplex PCR. Clone size and the V and J calls come from that table; the DNA yielded D and trimming. The data contain roughly 250,000 clones, 70% to 75% of them singletons. The sequence was obtained from an elderly woman with acute or convalescent COVID-19. V gene TRBV2 combines with J gene TRBJ2-2, with a weak D call TRBD1 (5 bases). Sequencing used peripheral blood. The CDR3 DNA reads as TGTGCCAGCAGGTTAGGACAAGACACCGGGGAGCTGTTTTTT. Its protein product is CASRLGQDTGELFF.